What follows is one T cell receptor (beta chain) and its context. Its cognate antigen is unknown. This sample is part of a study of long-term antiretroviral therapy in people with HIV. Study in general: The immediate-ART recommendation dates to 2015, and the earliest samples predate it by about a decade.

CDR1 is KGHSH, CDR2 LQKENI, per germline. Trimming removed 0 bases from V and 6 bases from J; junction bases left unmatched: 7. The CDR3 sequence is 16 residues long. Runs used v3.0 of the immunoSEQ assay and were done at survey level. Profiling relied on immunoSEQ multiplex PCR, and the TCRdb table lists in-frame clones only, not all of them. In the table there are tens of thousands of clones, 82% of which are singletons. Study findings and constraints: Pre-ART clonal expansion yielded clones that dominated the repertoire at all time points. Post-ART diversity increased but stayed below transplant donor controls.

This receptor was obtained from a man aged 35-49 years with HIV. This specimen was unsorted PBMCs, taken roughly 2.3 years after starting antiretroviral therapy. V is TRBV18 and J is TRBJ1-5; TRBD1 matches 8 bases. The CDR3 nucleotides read TGTGCCAGCTCACCACCGGGCAGGGGGCGATCTCAGCCCCAGCATTTT. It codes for CASSPPGRGRSQPQHF. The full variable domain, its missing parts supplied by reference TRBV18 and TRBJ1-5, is NAGVMQNPRHLVRRRGQEARLRCSPMKGHSHVYWYRQLPEEGLKFMVYLQKENIIDESGMPKERFSAEFPKEGPSILRIQQVVRGDSAAYFCASSPPGRGRSQPQHFGDGTRLSIL.